These T cell receptor beta chains were read from a single sample in a study of blood T cell repertoires in COVID-19. Produced via immunoSEQ multiplex PCR; TCRdb's table is partial and in-frame only. This table has a few hundred thousand clones, roughly 84% appearing once. Sequenced: peripheral blood. The receptor set was obtained from a woman in her thirties or forties who had recovered from COVID-19. The CDR3 runs from the conserved cysteine through the conserved F or W. D genes are given only for firm matches. A row's size may be missing; if present it is once, few, many or a size class.

J gene: TRBJ2-5
V gene: TRBV13
D gene: TRBD2
clone size: .
CDR3 DNA: TGTGCCAGCAGCTTAGTGGGACTAGCGGGGGAGGAAGAGACCCAGTACTTC
CDR3 protein: CASSLVGLAGEEETQYF

J gene: TRBJ1-6
V gene: TRBV7-8
D gene: TRBD1
clone size: .
CDR3 DNA: TGTGCCAGCAGCCCACGGACAGGGAGCGATAATTCACCCCTCCACTTT
CDR3 protein: CASSPRTGSDNSPLHF

J gene: TRBJ2-2
V gene: TRBV2
D gene: .
clone size: few
CDR3 DNA: TGTGCCAGCCTTACAGGGAACACCGGGGAGCTGTTTTTT
CDR3 protein: CASLTGNTGELFF

J gene: TRBJ2-5
V gene: TRBV3-1/TRBV3-2
D gene: TRBD2
clone size: .
CDR3 DNA: TGTGCCAGCAGCGAGCTGACGCGGGGGGGCCGGGAGACCCAGTACTTC
CDR3 protein: CASSELTRGGRETQYF

J gene: TRBJ2-6
V gene: TRBV28
D gene: .
clone size: .
CDR3 DNA: TGTGCCAGCAGTAACCCGGGCTCTGGGGCCAACGTCCTGACTTTC
CDR3 protein: CASSNPGSGANVLTF

J gene: TRBJ2-7
V gene: TRBV5-1
D gene: TRBD1
clone size: .
CDR3 DNA: TGCGCCAGCAGCTTGGAGCCCTTAGGACAGGCGGGCGAGCAGTACTTC
CDR3 protein: CASSLEPLGQAGEQYF

J gene: TRBJ2-7
V gene: TRBV7-9
D gene: .
clone size: .
CDR3 DNA: TGTGCCAGCAGCTTATTGGCCGCATCAGGGGAGCAGTACTTC
CDR3 protein: CASSLLAASGEQYF

J gene: TRBJ2-7
V gene: TRBV7-9
D gene: .
clone size: .
CDR3 DNA: TGTGCCAGCAGCATGACGGGCTACGAGCAGTACTTC
CDR3 protein: CASSMTGYEQYF

J gene: TRBJ2-1
V gene: TRBV11-2
D gene: TRBD1
clone size: .
CDR3 DNA: TGTGCCAGCAGCTTAGAGGACAGGGCCGGGCAGTTCTTC
CDR3 protein: CASSLEDRAGQFF

J gene: TRBJ2-7
V gene: TRBV11-3
D gene: TRBD2
clone size: .
CDR3 DNA: TGTGCCAGCAGTTTAACTAGCGGGGGCTCCTACGAGCAGTACTTC
CDR3 protein: CASSLTSGGSYEQYF

J gene: TRBJ1-2
V gene: TRBV11-2
D gene: TRBD1
clone size: .
CDR3 DNA: TGTGCCAGCAGGACAGGGGATGGGTATGGCTACACCTTC
CDR3 protein: CASRTGDGYGYTF

J gene: TRBJ2-7
V gene: TRBV13
D gene: .
clone size: .
CDR3 DNA: TGTGCCAGCAGCTCCGGTGCCTACTACGAGCAGTACTTC
CDR3 protein: CASSSGAYYEQYF

J gene: TRBJ2-7
V gene: TRBV3-1/TRBV3-2
D gene: .
clone size: .
CDR3 DNA: TGTGCCAGCAGCCAAGCATCAAGAGCGTACGAGCAGTACTTC
CDR3 protein: CASSQASRAYEQYF

J gene: TRBJ1-1
V gene: TRBV4-1
D gene: .
clone size: .
CDR3 DNA: TGCGCCAGCAGCCAGGAGATGCGGAGGACCTACACTGAAGCTTTCTTT
CDR3 protein: CASSQEMRRTYTEAFF

J gene: TRBJ1-6
V gene: TRBV5-1
D gene: .
clone size: .
CDR3 DNA: TGCGCCAGCAGCTCGGAAGAGGAATATAATTCACCCCTCCACTTT
CDR3 protein: CASSSEEEYNSPLHF

J gene: TRBJ1-5
V gene: TRBV19
D gene: .
clone size: .
CDR3 DNA: TGTGCCAGTAGTACGCTCAGTCAGCCCCAGCATTTT
CDR3 protein: CASSTLSQPQHF

J gene: TRBJ2-5
V gene: TRBV5-1
D gene: TRBD1
clone size: .
CDR3 DNA: TGCGCCAGCAGCTTGGGGGGTAGGACAGGAGGTTTCGAGACCCAGTACTTC
CDR3 protein: CASSLGGRTGGFETQYF

J gene: TRBJ1-5
V gene: TRBV6-5
D gene: TRBD1
clone size: .
CDR3 DNA: TGTGCCAGCAACCCGACAGGGACCCAACAGCCCCAGCATTTT
CDR3 protein: CASNPTGTQQPQHF

J gene: TRBJ1-2
V gene: TRBV5-1
D gene: TRBD1
clone size: .
CDR3 DNA: TGCGCCAGCAGCTTGGGACAGGGTAGTGGCTACACCTTC
CDR3 protein: CASSLGQGSGYTF

J gene: TRBJ2-1
V gene: TRBV25-1
D gene: .
clone size: .
CDR3 DNA: TGTGCCAGCAGTGCGGACCTAGGGGTCGGTGAGCAGTTCTTC
CDR3 protein: CASSADLGVGEQFF

J gene: TRBJ2-1
V gene: TRBV28
D gene: TRBD2
clone size: .
CDR3 DNA: TGTGCCACCCAGCGAGCGGGGGGTACCTACAATGAGCAGTTCTTC
CDR3 protein: CATQRAGGTYNEQFF

J gene: TRBJ2-5
V gene: TRBV28
D gene: TRBD2
clone size: .
CDR3 DNA: TGTGCCAGTATTCGGAGCGGGGCCGTTTACCAAGAGACCCAGTACTTC
CDR3 protein: CASIRSGAVYQETQYF

J gene: TRBJ1-1
V gene: TRBV9
D gene: .
clone size: once
CDR3 DNA: TGTGCCAGCAGCTTTGGGCGGGGGAACACTGAAGCTTTCTTT
CDR3 protein: CASSFGRGNTEAFF

J gene: TRBJ2-5
V gene: TRBV6-5
D gene: TRBD2
clone size: .
CDR3 DNA: TGTGCCAGCAGTTACCGCTTGAAGCGGGGGGATAAGACCCAGTACTTC
CDR3 protein: CASSYRLKRGDKTQYF

J gene: TRBJ2-5
V gene: TRBV5-1
D gene: TRBD1
clone size: .
CDR3 DNA: TGCGCCAGCAGCCGGGGGACAGGGGGCCCCCAAGAGACCCAGTACTTC
CDR3 protein: CASSRGTGGPQETQYF

J gene: TRBJ1-3
V gene: TRBV28
D gene: .
clone size: .
CDR3 DNA: TGTGCCAGCAGCTTGGACATTCCCTCTGGAAACACCATATATTTT
CDR3 protein: CASSLDIPSGNTIYF

J gene: TRBJ2-5
V gene: TRBV11-3
D gene: TRBD1
clone size: once
CDR3 DNA: TGTGCCAGCAGCTCCCGGACAGGGCTGGGGCAAGAGACCCAGTACTTC
CDR3 protein: CASSSRTGLGQETQYF

J gene: TRBJ1-2
V gene: TRBV11-3
D gene: .
clone size: .
CDR3 DNA: TGTGCCAGCAGCCCAGGGCCGTGGCAGGGCGGATCTGGCTACACCTTC
CDR3 protein: CASSPGPWQGGSGYTF

J gene: TRBJ2-3
V gene: TRBV2
D gene: .
clone size: .
CDR3 DNA: TGTGCCAGCACGACTGCGGCGGATACGCAGTATTTT
CDR3 protein: CASTTAADTQYF

J gene: TRBJ2-2
V gene: TRBV7-3
D gene: TRBD2
clone size: .
CDR3 DNA: TGTGCCAGCAGCTTACAAGCGGGGGGGACCACCGGGGAGCTGTTTTTT
CDR3 protein: CASSLQAGGTTGELFF

J gene: TRBJ2-1
V gene: TRBV5-1
D gene: TRBD2
clone size: .
CDR3 DNA: TGCGCCAGCAGAGACCCCGGGGGGGGCAATGAGCAGTTCTTC
CDR3 protein: CASRDPGGGNEQFF

J gene: TRBJ2-5
V gene: TRBV6-5
D gene: .
clone size: .
CDR3 DNA: TGTGCCAGCAGGCGCATGTGGTATCCACAAGAGACCCAGTACTTC
CDR3 protein: CASRRMWYPQETQYF

J gene: TRBJ2-7
V gene: TRBV20-1
D gene: .
clone size: .
CDR3 DNA: TGCAGTGCCCTCGACAGCTACGAGCAGTACTTC
CDR3 protein: CSALDSYEQYF

J gene: TRBJ1-5
V gene: TRBV28
D gene: .
clone size: .
CDR3 DNA: TGTGCCAGCAGTTCCGGGGGGGGGCGACAGCCCCAGCATTTT
CDR3 protein: CASSSGGGRQPQHF

J gene: TRBJ2-3
V gene: TRBV7-9
D gene: TRBD1
clone size: .
CDR3 DNA: TGTGCCAGCAGCTTCCGGAGAATTCGGACAGGGGGAGAAAATACGCAGTATTTT
CDR3 protein: CASSFRRIRTGGENTQYF

J gene: TRBJ1-5
V gene: TRBV7-9
D gene: .
clone size: .
CDR3 DNA: TGTGCCAGCAGTTGGGGGGTTAGCAATCAGCCCCAGCATTTT
CDR3 protein: CASSWGVSNQPQHF

J gene: TRBJ1-2
V gene: TRBV3-1/TRBV3-2
D gene: TRBD1
clone size: once
CDR3 DNA: TGTGCCAGCAGCCTACAGGGGATCCGAGGCTACACCTTC
CDR3 protein: CASSLQGIRGYTF

J gene: TRBJ1-4
V gene: TRBV11-2
D gene: TRBD1
clone size: .
CDR3 DNA: TGTGCCAGCAGCGGAGAGAACGACAGGGGCTGGGCAAAACTGTTTTTT
CDR3 protein: CASSGENDRGWAKLFF

J gene: TRBJ2-1
V gene: TRBV16
D gene: TRBD1
clone size: .
CDR3 DNA: TGTGCCAGCAGCCAAGGGACAGGGAGACCGTTCTTC
CDR3 protein: CASSQGTGRPFF

J gene: TRBJ2-2
V gene: TRBV19
D gene: .
clone size: .
CDR3 DNA: TGTGCCACTTGGGGCAGACTTAACACCGGGGAGCTGTTTTTT
CDR3 protein: CATWGRLNTGELFF